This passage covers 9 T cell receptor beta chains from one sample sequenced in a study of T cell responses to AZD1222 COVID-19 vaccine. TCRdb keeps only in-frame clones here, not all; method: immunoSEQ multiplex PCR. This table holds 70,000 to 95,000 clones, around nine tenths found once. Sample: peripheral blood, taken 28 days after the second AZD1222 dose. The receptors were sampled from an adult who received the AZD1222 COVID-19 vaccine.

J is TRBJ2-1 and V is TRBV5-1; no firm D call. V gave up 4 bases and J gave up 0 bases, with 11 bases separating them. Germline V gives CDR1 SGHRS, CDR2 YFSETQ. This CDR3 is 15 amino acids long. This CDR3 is CASSPGINSYNEQFF. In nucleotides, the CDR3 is TGCGCCAGCAGCCCTGGGATAAACTCCTACAATGAGCAGTTCTTC.

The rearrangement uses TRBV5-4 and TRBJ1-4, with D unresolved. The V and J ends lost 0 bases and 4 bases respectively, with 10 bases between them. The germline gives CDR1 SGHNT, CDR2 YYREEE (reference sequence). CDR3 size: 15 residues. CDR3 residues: CASSLGARGNEKLFF. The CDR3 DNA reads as TGTGCCAGCAGCTTGGGAGCTCGGGGTAATGAAAAACTGTTTTTT.

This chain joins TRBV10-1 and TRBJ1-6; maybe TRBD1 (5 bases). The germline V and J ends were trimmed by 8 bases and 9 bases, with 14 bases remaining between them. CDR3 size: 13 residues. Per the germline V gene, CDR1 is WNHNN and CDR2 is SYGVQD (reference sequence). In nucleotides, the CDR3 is TGCGCCAGCGCTCTGCAGGGATCTTCACCCCTCCACTTT. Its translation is CASALQGSSPLHF.

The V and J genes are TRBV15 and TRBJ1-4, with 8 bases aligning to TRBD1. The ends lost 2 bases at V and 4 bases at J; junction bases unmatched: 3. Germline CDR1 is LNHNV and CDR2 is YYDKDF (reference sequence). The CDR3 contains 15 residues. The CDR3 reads CATSRLDRVNEKLFF. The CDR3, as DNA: TGTGCCACCAGCAGATTGGACAGGGTTAATGAAAAACTGTTTTTT. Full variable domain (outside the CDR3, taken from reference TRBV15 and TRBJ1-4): DAMVIQNPRYQVTQFGKPVTLSCSQTLNHNVMYWYQQKSSQAPKLLFHYYDKDFNNEADTPDNFQSRRPNTSFCFLDIRSPGLGDTAMYLCATSRLDRVNEKLFFGSGTQLSVL.

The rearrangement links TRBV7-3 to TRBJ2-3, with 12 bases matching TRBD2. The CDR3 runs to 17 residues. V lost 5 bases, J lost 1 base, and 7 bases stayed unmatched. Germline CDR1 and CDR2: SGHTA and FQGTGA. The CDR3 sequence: CASSATTSGGGTDTQYF. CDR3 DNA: TGTGCCAGCAGCGCGACGACTAGCGGGGGAGGCACAGATACGCAGTATTTT.

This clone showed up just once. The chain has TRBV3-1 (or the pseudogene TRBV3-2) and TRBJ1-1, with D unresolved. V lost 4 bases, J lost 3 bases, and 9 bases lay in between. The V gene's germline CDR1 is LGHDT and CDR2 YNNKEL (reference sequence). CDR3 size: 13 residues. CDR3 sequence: CASSPGSHTEAFF. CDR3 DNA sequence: TGTGCCAGCAGCCCCGGGTCACACACTGAAGCTTTCTTT.

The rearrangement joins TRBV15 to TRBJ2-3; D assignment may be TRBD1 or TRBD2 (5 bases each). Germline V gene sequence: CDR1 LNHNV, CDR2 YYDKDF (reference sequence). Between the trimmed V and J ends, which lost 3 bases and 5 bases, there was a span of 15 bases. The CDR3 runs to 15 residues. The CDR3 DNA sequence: TGTGCCACCAGCAGGGAAAGGGGTCGGGGAGATACGCAGTATTTT. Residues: CATSRERGRGDTQYF.

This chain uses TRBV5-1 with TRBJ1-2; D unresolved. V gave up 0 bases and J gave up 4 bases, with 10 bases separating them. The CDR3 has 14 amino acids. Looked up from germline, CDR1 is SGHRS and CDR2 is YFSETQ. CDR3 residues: CASSLVASSYGYTF. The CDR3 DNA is TGCGCCAGCAGCTTGGTGGCTTCCTCCTATGGCTACACCTTC.

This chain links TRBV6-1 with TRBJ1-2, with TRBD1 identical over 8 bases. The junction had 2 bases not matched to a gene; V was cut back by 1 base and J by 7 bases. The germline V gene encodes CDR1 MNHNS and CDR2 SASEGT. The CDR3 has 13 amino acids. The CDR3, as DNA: TGTGCCAGCAGTGAAGTACAGGGGGGTGGCTACACCTTC. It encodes CASSEVQGGGYTF.